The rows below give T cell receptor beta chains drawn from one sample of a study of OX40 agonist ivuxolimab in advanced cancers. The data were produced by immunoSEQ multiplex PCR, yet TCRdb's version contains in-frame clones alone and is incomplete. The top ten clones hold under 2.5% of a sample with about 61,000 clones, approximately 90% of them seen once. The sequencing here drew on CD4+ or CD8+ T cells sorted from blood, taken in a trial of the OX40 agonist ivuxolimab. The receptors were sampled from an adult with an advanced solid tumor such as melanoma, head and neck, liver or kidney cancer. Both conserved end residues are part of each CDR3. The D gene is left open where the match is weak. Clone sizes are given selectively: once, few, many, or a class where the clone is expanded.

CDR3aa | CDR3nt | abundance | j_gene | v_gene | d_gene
CSAHRDETQYF | TGCAGTGCTCACCGGGATGAGACCCAGTACTTC | NA | TRBJ2-5 | TRBV20-1 | NA
CASSMKWTGNMNYEQYF | TGTGCCAGCAGCATGAAATGGACAGGCAATATGAACTACGAGCAGTACTTC | NA | TRBJ2-7 | TRBV27 | TRBD1
CAISEPLGDEAFF | TGTGCCATCAGTGAGCCGTTAGGAGATGAAGCTTTCTTT | NA | TRBJ1-1 | TRBV10-3 | NA
CASSFRGAVNEKLFF | TGTGCCAGCAGCTTTCGGGGGGCAGTTAATGAAAAACTGTTTTTT | NA | TRBJ1-4 | TRBV7-9 | NA
CASSSARHEAFF | TGTGCCAGCAGTTCGGCCCGGCACGAAGCTTTCTTT | NA | TRBJ1-1 | TRBV28 | NA
CASSSSRLAYNEQFF | TGTGCCAGCAGTTCCTCGAGACTGGCATACAATGAGCAGTTCTTC | NA | TRBJ2-1 | TRBV6-5 | NA
CASTRTGGATGELFF | TGTGCCAGTACCCGGACAGGGGGCGCAACCGGGGAGCTGTTTTTT | NA | TRBJ2-2 | TRBV19 | TRBD1
CASGRVGLNTEAFF | TGTGCCAGCGGTCGAGTGGGGCTGAACACTGAAGCTTTCTTT | NA | TRBJ1-1 | TRBV28 | NA
CASSPPGARRNTEAFF | TGTGCCAGCTCACCCCCGGGAGCGCGGAGAAACACTGAAGCTTTCTTT | NA | TRBJ1-1 | TRBV18 | NA
CASSLQGYGYTF | TGCGCCAGCAGCCTACAGGGGTATGGCTACACCTTC | NA | TRBJ1-2 | TRBV5-1 | TRBD1
CASSQGTSPESYNEQFF | TGTGCCAGCAGCCAAGGCACTAGCCCCGAAAGTTACAATGAGCAGTTCTTC | NA | TRBJ2-1 | TRBV14 | NA
CAWSSREYYGGYTF | TGTGCCTGGAGTAGCAGGGAATATTATGGTGGCTACACCTTC | NA | TRBJ1-2 | TRBV30 | NA
CSVLIGRTYEQYF | TGCAGCGTACTCATCGGGAGGACCTACGAGCAGTACTTC | once | TRBJ2-7 | TRBV29-1 | TRBD2
CAISESGPQETQYF | TGTGCCATCAGTGAGTCCGGTCCCCAAGAGACCCAGTACTTC | NA | TRBJ2-5 | TRBV10-3 | NA
CASSLRKGAKTGELFF | TGTGCCAGCAGCCTCCGAAAGGGGGCGAAAACCGGGGAGCTGTTTTTT | NA | TRBJ2-2 | TRBV28 | TRBD1
CASSDAINTEAFF | TGTGCCAGCAGTGACGCCATCAACACTGAAGCTTTCTTT | NA | TRBJ1-1 | TRBV6-4 | NA
CATGRGGFENEKLFF | TGTGCCACCGGTCGGGGGGGATTTGAAAATGAAAAACTGTTTTTT | NA | TRBJ1-4 | TRBV15 | NA
CASSLGQGETQYF | TGTGCCAGCAGCCTCGGACAGGGTGAGACCCAGTACTTC | once | TRBJ2-5 | TRBV7-9 | TRBD1
CASSIGGANEKLFF | TGCGCCAGCAGCATTGGTGGGGCTAATGAAAAACTGTTTTTT | NA | TRBJ1-4 | TRBV5-1 | NA
CASSSGTRPGNTIYF | TGTGCCAGTAGTTCCGGGACACGGCCTGGAAACACCATATATTTT | NA | TRBJ1-3 | TRBV19 | NA
CASRSEGSGEQYF | TGTGCCAGCCGATCAGAGGGGTCGGGGGAGCAGTACTTC | NA | TRBJ2-7 | TRBV2 | NA
CASSRQEKEKLFF | TGTGCCAGCAGCCGACAGGAGAAGGAAAAACTGTTTTTT | NA | TRBJ1-4 | TRBV6-1 | NA
CASSLISPDGPGSEQYF | TGTGCCAGCAGTTTGATTAGTCCAGATGGGCCTGGCTCCGAGCAGTACTTC | NA | TRBJ2-7 | TRBV27 | NA
CASSLSALAGGNTDTQYF | TGTGCCAGCAGTTTATCAGCTCTAGCGGGAGGGAACACAGATACGCAGTATTTT | NA | TRBJ2-3 | TRBV27 | TRBD2
CASSPTRARGDIQYF | TGTGCCAGCAGCCCTACTCGGGCACGTGGGGACATTCAGTACTTC | NA | TRBJ2-4 | TRBV9 | NA
CASSLRNSPLHF | TGTGCCAGCAGTTTGAGGAATTCACCCCTCCACTTT | once | TRBJ1-6 | TRBV28 | NA
CASSLTGGPRGANVLTF | TGTGCCAGCAGCTTGACAGGGGGTCCACGAGGGGCCAACGTCCTGACTTTC | NA | TRBJ2-6 | TRBV7-3 | TRBD1
CASSVRSDEAFF | TGTGCCAGCAGTGTTCGCAGTGATGAAGCTTTCTTT | few | TRBJ1-1 | TRBV2 | NA
CASSVGTGNEQYF | TGTGCCAGCAGCGTAGGGACAGGAAACGAGCAGTACTTC | NA | TRBJ2-7 | TRBV9 | TRBD1
CASSISGGARNTQYF | TGTGCCAGTAGTATTAGCGGGGGGGCCAGAAATACGCAGTATTTT | NA | TRBJ2-3 | TRBV19 | TRBD2
CASSLEGFAEAFF | TGTGCCAGCAGCCTAGAGGGGTTCGCTGAAGCTTTCTTT | NA | TRBJ1-1 | TRBV7-9 | NA
CASSPRSMVDRGSNEKLFF | TGTGCCAGCTCACCAAGGTCTATGGTGGACAGGGGGTCTAATGAAAAACTGTTTTTT | NA | TRBJ1-4 | TRBV18 | TRBD1
CASSLAGRNTEAFF | TGCGCCAGCAGCTTGGCTGGCAGGAACACTGAAGCTTTCTTT | NA | TRBJ1-1 | TRBV5-1 | NA